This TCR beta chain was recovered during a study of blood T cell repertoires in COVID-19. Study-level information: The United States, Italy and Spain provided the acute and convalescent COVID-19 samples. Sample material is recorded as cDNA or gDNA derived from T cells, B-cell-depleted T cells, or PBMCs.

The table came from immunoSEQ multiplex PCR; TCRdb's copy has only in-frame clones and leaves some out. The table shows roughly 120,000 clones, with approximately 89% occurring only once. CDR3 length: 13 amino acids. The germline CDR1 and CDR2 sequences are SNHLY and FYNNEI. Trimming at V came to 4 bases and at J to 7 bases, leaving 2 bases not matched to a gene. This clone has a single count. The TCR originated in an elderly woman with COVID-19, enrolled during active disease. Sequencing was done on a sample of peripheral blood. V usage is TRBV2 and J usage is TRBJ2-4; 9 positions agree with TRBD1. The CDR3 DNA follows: TGTGCCAGCAGTGGACAGGGGGGGAACATTCAGTACTTC. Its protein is CASSGQGGNIQYF. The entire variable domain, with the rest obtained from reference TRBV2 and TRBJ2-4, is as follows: EPEVTQTPSHQVTQMGQEVILRCVPISNHLYFYWYRQILGQKVEFLVSFYNNEISEKSEIFDDQFSVERPDGSNFTLKIRSTKLEDSAMYFCASSGQGGNIQYFGAGTRLSVL.